Below, 9 T cell receptor beta chains from the same sample are listed, as sequenced in a study of cytomegalovirus exposure and HLA in healthy donors. Both 60 Vbeta primers and 13 Jbeta primers went into the PCR. Clones were sequenced by immunoSEQ multiplex PCR, and TCRdb holds only the in-frame ones, with some missing. In the table there are 120,000 or so clones, 81% of which are singletons. Sequencing was carried out using PBMCs. These TCRs come from a man between 18 and 29 years old in good health and CMV-seropositive.

The chain employs TRBV5-1 and TRBJ2-7, with 10 bases identical to TRBD1. The CDR3 totals 16 residues. The germline CDR1 and CDR2 sequences are SGHRS and YFSETQ. V trimming: 0 bases; J trimming: 6 bases; junction bases outside the gene matches: 9. The CDR3 DNA reads TGCGCCAGCAGCTTGGTCCCGGGACAGGGGATGTTCGAGCAGTACTTC. This encodes CASSLVPGQGMFEQYF.

This chain links TRBV18 with TRBJ2-5; 8 nucleotides line up with TRBD1. Germline assignment: CDR1 KGHSH and CDR2 LQKENI. The CDR3 is 15 amino acids. V was pared by 1 base and J by 1 base, with 2 bases of the junction left unmatched. For the CDR3, the DNA is TGTGCCAGCTCACCACTAACAGGGGGCCAAGAGACCCAGTACTTC. It codes for CASSPLTGGQETQYF.

A few counts support this clone. The rearrangement joins TRBV7-8 to TRBJ2-3, with D unclear. Trimming took off 2 bases at V and 2 bases at J, with 8 bases between the two ends. CDR1 SGHVS and CDR2 FQNEAQ come from the germline V gene. CDR3 size: 14 residues. The CDR3 here is CASSLRGDTDTQYF. CDR3 nucleotides: TGTGCCAGCAGCTTACGTGGAGACACAGATACGCAGTATTTT.

The rearrangement uses TRBV27 and TRBJ2-5; a possible D gene is TRBD2 (5 bases). V gave up 1 base and J gave up 5 bases, with 5 bases separating them. Germline lookup yields CDR1 MNHEY and CDR2 SMNVEV (reference sequence). This CDR3 has 12 residues. CDR3 protein: CASSLWRETQYF. CDR3 bases: TGTGCCAGCAGTTTATGGAGGGAGACCCAGTACTTC.

V usage is TRBV2 and J usage is TRBJ1-3; D ambiguous. This CDR3 comprises 14 residues. V was clipped by 6 bases and J by 0 bases, with 9 bases between them. Germline lookup yields CDR1 SNHLY and CDR2 FYNNEI. The CDR3 loop is CASSRLISGNTIYF. As DNA, the CDR3 is TGTGCCAGCAGCAGACTGATCTCTGGAAACACCATATATTTT.

The CDR3, as DNA: TGTGCCAGCAGCGACAGGGTTACAAACACCATATATTTT. This gives the protein CASSDRVTNTIYF. This rearrangement joins TRBV14 to TRBJ1-3, with 7 bases fitting TRBD1. The CDR3 is 13 residues long. Germline V CDR1 and CDR2: SGHDN, FVKESK. The V and J ends lost 5 bases and 6 bases, in that order; junction bases with no gene match: 4.

The J gene is TRBJ2-7, the V gene TRBV11-2, with 7 bases lining up with TRBD2. V gave up 1 base and J gave up 7 bases; unmatched junction bases: 4. This CDR3 comprises 13 residues. Germline CDR1 and CDR2: SGHAT and FQNNGV. Here the CDR3 DNA reads TGTGCCAGCAGCTTAGCGGGAGCGGGGGAGCAGTACTTC. Amino acids: CASSLAGAGEQYF.

This clone was detected once. The chain carries TRBV30 and TRBJ2-3; the match to TRBD1 covers 9 bases. CDR1 and CDR2 (germline): GTSNPN, SVGIG (reference sequence). The CDR3 loop spans 15 amino acids. V was clipped by 5 bases and J by 4 bases; unmatched bases: 10. CDR3 in DNA: TGTGCCTGGCTTTCCCGGGACAGGGAATCAGATACGCAGTATTTT. Translating gives CAWLSRDRESDTQYF.

The chain couples TRBV19 to TRBJ1-6; D unclear. The length of the CDR3 is 15 residues. Trimming left V 7 bases short and J 10 bases short, with 20 bases between. CDR1 and CDR2 (germline): LNHDA, SQIVND (reference sequence). The CDR3 nucleotides are TGTGCCAGTATTCCACCGGAGCGGTTTCAATCACCCCTCCACTTT. Amino acids: CASIPPERFQSPLHF.